These 12 T cell receptor beta chains came from one sample sequenced in a study of blood T cell repertoires in COVID-19. Libraries were prepared by immunoSEQ multiplex PCR; TCRdb keeps only in-frame clonotypes and omits some of them. The sample lists some 150,000 clones; over 75% were seen once. Sequenced: PBMCs or T cells enriched from blood (not recorded which). The receptor source for this set is a woman aged 18-30 years who had recovered from COVID-19.

The chain carries TRBV10-3 and TRBJ2-7, with D perhaps matching TRBD2 (7 bases). Germline assignment: CDR1 ENHRY and CDR2 SYGVKD. This CDR3 has 14 amino acids. Trimming removed 10 bases from V and 0 bases from J, with 16 bases in between. The CDR3 loop is CATGGPPSSYEQYF. CDR3 DNA sequence: TGTGCCACCGGGGGGCCACCCAGCTCCTACGAGCAGTACTTC.

This chain links TRBV11-1 with TRBJ2-7, with TRBD2 matching 11 bases. V lost 1 base and J lost 3; bases outside the gene matches: 2. Germline V lookup: CDR1 SGHAT, CDR2 FQDESV (reference sequence). There are 15 residues in the CDR3. As DNA, the CDR3 is TGTGCCAGCAGCTTAGGACTAGCGGGACTCTACGAGCAGTACTTC. It codes for CASSLGLAGLYEQYF.

The gene calls are TRBV2 and TRBJ1-5, with TRBD1 matching over 9 bases. This CDR3 has 13 residues. Germline trimming cut 6 bases from V and 9 bases from J; bases unmatched to any gene: 6. Germline values: CDR1 SNHLY, CDR2 FYNNEI. Here the CDR3 reads CASSTDRGRPQHF. The CDR3 region has the DNA TGTGCCAGCAGCACGGACAGGGGAAGGCCCCAGCATTTT.

V gene TRBV7-2 combines with J gene TRBJ1-1; D ambiguous. V was pared by 10 bases and J by 0 bases, with 6 bases between. In germline, CDR1 is SGHTA, CDR2 FQGNSA. This CDR3 has 11 amino acids. In nucleotides, the CDR3 is TGTGCCACCGGGGTGAACACTGAAGCTTTCTTT. Its translation: CATGVNTEAFF.

The V call is TRBV5-1, the J call TRBJ2-3; tentative D call: TRBD2 (5 bases). In germline, CDR1 is SGHRS, CDR2 YFSETQ. The V end lost 0 bases, the J end lost 2 bases, and 22 bases lay between the germline ends. The CDR3 contains 19 residues. The CDR3 reads CASSLGLTLRARVTDTQYF. DNA for the CDR3: TGCGCCAGCAGCTTGGGGCTAACCCTGAGGGCTAGAGTCACAGATACGCAGTATTTT.

V gene TRBV6-2 or TRBV6-3 combines with J gene TRBJ1-2, with D possibly matching TRBD1 (5 bases). The V end was cut by 4 bases, the J end by 8 bases, with 14 bases between. Germline V lookup: CDR1 MNHEY, CDR2 SVGEGT. The CDR3 is 13 residues long. CDR3 nucleotide sequence: TGTGCCAGCAGTTCGACGACAGCGAGGGGCTACACCTTC. Amino acid sequence: CASSSTTARGYTF.

The chain uses TRBV5-4 and TRBJ2-2, with 13 bases that match TRBD2. J gave up 5 bases and V 1 base, and 2 bases lay outside the gene matches. CDR3 length: 16 residues. CDR1 and CDR2 from the germline V gene are SGHNT and YYREEE (reference sequence). CDR3 amino acids: CASSLKTSGRTGELFF. The CDR3 DNA follows: TGTGCCAGCAGCTTGAAGACTAGCGGGAGGACCGGGGAGCTGTTTTTT.

The rearrangement links TRBV4-1 to TRBJ2-7, with 9 bases matching TRBD2. The CDR3 runs 17 residues. The germline CDR1 and CDR2 sequences are MGHRA and YSYEKL. The junction had 8 bases not matched to a gene; V was cut back by 0 bases and J by 2 bases. In DNA form, the CDR3 reads TGCGCCAGCAGCCAAGATCCCGGGCTAGCGGGGACCTACGAGCAGTACTTC. Translation gives CASSQDPGLAGTYEQYF.

The chain uses TRBV18 and TRBJ1-4, with 10 bases identical to TRBD1. CDR3 length: 15 residues. CDR1 KGHSH and CDR2 LQKENI come from the germline V gene. The V segment lost 4 bases and the J segment 8 bases; nucleotides outside the gene matches: 7. CDR3 residues: CASSRTGTGEEKLFF. The DNA of the CDR3 is TGTGCCAGCTCACGAACCGGGACAGGGGAGGAAAAACTGTTTTTT.

The chain employs TRBV7-2 and TRBJ2-1; TRBD1 matches at 10 bases. V was clipped by 5 bases and J by 6 bases; unmatched bases: 10. The germline gives CDR1 SGHTA, CDR2 FQGNSA. The CDR3 consists of 16 residues. CDR3 coding DNA: TGTGCCAGCAGCCAAACCGGACAGGGGGGCTTCAATGAGCAGTTCTTC. It translates to CASSQTGQGGFNEQFF.

The V call is TRBV19, the J call TRBJ2-7; 11 bases agree with TRBD2. Germline V lookup: CDR1 LNHDA, CDR2 SQIVND (reference sequence). The CDR3 totals 15 residues. V gave up 3 bases and J gave up 5 bases; unmatched junction bases: 6. CDR3 residues: CASSMAGLADDEQYF. In DNA, the CDR3 is TGTGCCAGTAGTATGGCGGGACTAGCGGATGACGAGCAGTACTTC.

This chain links TRBV7-2 with TRBJ2-7, with D perhaps matching TRBD1 (7 bases). The length of the CDR3 is 14 residues. Looked up from germline, CDR1 is SGHTA and CDR2 is FQGNSA. Trimming left V 3 bases short and J 2 bases short, with 11 bases between. CDR3: CASSFQGGAYEQYF. In nucleotides, the CDR3 is TGTGCCAGCAGCTTCCAGGGGGGCGCCTACGAGCAGTACTTC.